These T cell receptor beta chains were read from a single sample in a study of Ad26.COV2.S vaccination and SARS-CoV-2 variants. The repertoire was sequenced with immunoSEQ multiplex PCR; TCRdb's copy has only in-frame clones and lacks some. Among about 350,000 clones, 80% to 90% were seen once, and the ten largest hold approximately 3.5%. The source material was peripheral blood, sampled in a trial of Ad26.COV2.S vaccine versus placebo. These receptors all stem from a person aged 18 to 65 who received the Ad26.COV2.S COVID-19 vaccine or a placebo. Each CDR3 is given with its conserved first and last residue. A D gene is named only where the DNA matches it firmly. Clone size is stated in some rows and not others, as once, few, many or a class when expanded.

CDR3 protein,CDR3 DNA,J gene,V gene,clone size,D gene
CAISESFAGSSYEQYF,TGTGCCATCAGTGAGTCGTTTGCGGGGAGCTCCTACGAGCAGTACTTC,TRBJ2-7,TRBV10-3,NA,NA
CASSRRSEAFF,TGTGCCAGCAGCCGGAGATCTGAAGCTTTCTTT,TRBJ1-1,TRBV7-2,NA,NA
CASSLSGGGAVLNEQFF,TGTGCCAGCAGCCTAAGCGGCGGGGGGGCCGTCCTCAATGAGCAGTTCTTC,TRBJ2-1,TRBV3-1/TRBV3-2,NA,TRBD2
CASSGDFTGELFF,TGTGCCAGCAGCGGGGACTTCACCGGGGAGCTGTTTTTT,TRBJ2-2,TRBV5-6,once,NA
CASSLKGAPDGYTF,TGTGCCAGCAGCTTAAAGGGGGCACCTGATGGCTACACCTTC,TRBJ1-2,TRBV7-2,NA,TRBD1
CASSEGDRDSGELFF,TGTGCCAGCAGTGAGGGGGACAGGGACTCCGGGGAGCTGTTTTTT,TRBJ2-2,TRBV25-1,NA,TRBD1
CASSYGTSGRYEQYF,TGTGCCAGCAGTTACGGGACTAGCGGGAGGTACGAGCAGTACTTC,TRBJ2-7,TRBV6-5,NA,TRBD2
CASSLVTGYGYTF,TGTGCCAGTAGTCTAGTCACAGGCTATGGCTACACCTTC,TRBJ1-2,TRBV19,NA,NA
CASSVGELNYGYTF,TGTGCCAGCAGCGTAGGGGAACTGAACTATGGCTACACCTTC,TRBJ1-2,TRBV9,NA,NA
CASSKDRRTYEQYF,TGTGCCAGCAGCAAAGATAGGCGTACCTACGAGCAGTACTTC,TRBJ2-7,TRBV21-1,NA,NA
CASRRNRNVLETQYF,TGTGCCAGCAGGAGAAATAGAAATGTCTTGGAGACCCAGTACTTC,TRBJ2-5,TRBV6-5,NA,NA
CASPIQGGYTF,TGTGCCAGCCCCATTCAAGGGGGCTACACCTTC,TRBJ1-2,TRBV27,NA,NA
CASSLGPQRGVETQYF,TGTGCCAGCAGCTTAGGGCCCCAGCGGGGGGTCGAGACCCAGTACTTC,TRBJ2-5,TRBV11-3,once,TRBD2
CASRTGFNTGELFF,TGTGCCAGCAGGACAGGGTTCAACACCGGGGAGCTGTTTTTT,TRBJ2-2,TRBV2,NA,TRBD1
CASSLGPGMSQPQHF,TGTGCCAGCAGCTTGGGTCCGGGGATGAGTCAGCCCCAGCATTTT,TRBJ1-5,TRBV5-4,NA,NA
CASSPTVLEAFF,TGTGCCAGCAGCCCCACCGTTCTTGAAGCTTTCTTT,TRBJ1-1,TRBV5-5,NA,NA
CASSQDRWDNSPLHF,TGTGCCAGCAGCCAAGATCGATGGGACAATTCACCCCTCCACTTT,TRBJ1-6,TRBV3-1/TRBV3-2,NA,NA
CASTRVPYEQYF,TGTGCCAGCACCCGGGTCCCCTACGAGCAGTACTTC,TRBJ2-7,TRBV7-9,NA,NA
CASSSKGGEGSPLHF,TGTGCCAGCAGTTCTAAAGGGGGCGAGGGTTCACCCCTCCACTTT,TRBJ1-6,TRBV6-1,NA,TRBD1
CASSLWSNEKLFF,TGTGCCAGCAGTCTTTGGAGTAATGAAAAACTGTTTTTT,TRBJ1-4,TRBV27,NA,NA
CASSLVELAGLSSYNEQFF,TGTGCCAGCAGCTTAGTGGAACTAGCGGGGTTGAGCTCCTACAATGAGCAGTTCTTC,TRBJ2-1,TRBV7-6,NA,TRBD2
CASRGQGKDEQYF,TGTGCCAGTAGGGGACAGGGGAAAGACGAGCAGTACTTC,TRBJ2-7,TRBV19,once,TRBD1
CASSLAWDTQYF,TGTGCCAGCAGCTTGGCCTGGGATACGCAGTATTTT,TRBJ2-3,TRBV5-4,NA,NA
CASSYPTRGETQYF,TGTGCCAGCAGTTACCCTACTAGGGGGGAGACCCAGTACTTC,TRBJ2-5,TRBV6-5,NA,NA
CASSQDLLGYTQYF,TGCGCCAGCAGCCAAGACCTCCTAGGATATACGCAGTATTTT,TRBJ2-3,TRBV4-3,NA,NA
CASSIDLLVGQYNEKLFF,TGTGCCAGTAGTATAGATCTATTAGTCGGACAGTATAATGAAAAACTGTTTTTT,TRBJ1-4,TRBV19,once,NA
CASRVLAGVGGANVLTF,TGTGCCAGCAGGGTCCTAGCGGGAGTTGGTGGGGCCAACGTCCTGACTTTC,TRBJ2-6,TRBV19,NA,TRBD2
CASSHQGNNADTQYF,TGCGCCAGCAGCCACCAGGGGAATAACGCAGATACGCAGTATTTT,TRBJ2-3,TRBV5-1,NA,NA
CASTGQGSYGYTF,TGTGCCAGCACCGGACAGGGGAGCTATGGCTACACCTTC,TRBJ1-2,TRBV18,few,TRBD1
CASTFSYTQYF,TGTGCCAGCACTTTTAGCTACACGCAGTATTTT,TRBJ2-3,TRBV27,NA,NA
CASSFLGGWTDTQYF,TGCGCCAGCAGCTTCTTAGGGGGCTGGACAGATACGCAGTATTTT,TRBJ2-3,TRBV5-1,NA,TRBD1
CASSQEAARRLATNEKLFF,TGCGCCAGCAGCCAAGAAGCTGCCAGACGACTAGCAACTAATGAAAAACTGTTTTTT,TRBJ1-4,TRBV4-3,NA,NA
CASRPDSNYGYTF,TGTGCCAGCAGACCGGACAGCAACTATGGCTACACCTTC,TRBJ1-2,TRBV7-9,NA,NA